This T cell receptor beta chain derives from a study of T-cell reconstitution after alpha-beta-depleted transplantation in children. Study-level points and caveats: T-cell counts and diversity at one year post-transplant came mainly from newly produced T cells. At around two months after transplant, the alpha-beta T cells were reportedly derived from several hundred expanded clones that came from non-depleted graft cells. The study traced high day-60 TCRbeta diversity in some patients to surviving recipient T cells and thymic progenitors.

Trimming cost V 2 bases and J 2 bases, with 13 bases left between them. The CDR3 totals 15 residues. Germline V CDR1 and CDR2: SGHVS, FNYEAQ. Preparation of the TCRbeta library involved a method that used unique molecular identifiers. A single record per CDR3 protein comes from TCRdb applying MiXCR to the PCR reads. The table lists fewer than 40,000 distinct CDR3 sequences, approximately 7% of them singletons. This clonotype was seen many times. Its specificity is unknown. Specimen: peripheral blood, collected 60 days after TCRalphabeta/CD19-depleted stem cell transplant. The sequence was obtained from a child under three years old who had a stem cell transplant for acute myeloid leukemia, so the T cells may come from the graft donor. The chain joins TRBV7-6 to TRBJ2-7; no clear D gene. The CDR3 coding sequence is TGTGCCAGCAGCTTAAAACACAAATACGCCTACGAGCAGTACTTC. Its translation: CASSLKHKYAYEQYF.